A selection of T cell receptor beta chains follows, all from one sample in a study of blood T cells in healthy people across ages. TCRdb re-called the 5' RACE reads through MiXCR, storing one row per CDR3 protein. This table holds about 2 million distinct CDR3 sequences, 40% to 55% found once. Sequenced input: blood. These receptors all stem from a woman aged 40 to 50 in good health. The CDR3 runs from the conserved cysteine through the conserved F or W. The D gene is left open where the match is weak. Clone size is given for some rows only: seen once, a few or many times, or a class if the clone is expanded.

CASSSSGGVPQGEQFF TGTGCCAGCAGCTCCAGTGGCGGGGTTCCCCAGGGCGAGCAGTTCTTC once TRBJ2-1 NA TRBV7-2
CASSLRQSNEQYF TGTGCCAGCAGCTTGCGACAGAGCAATGAGCAGTACTTC NA TRBJ2-5 NA TRBV7-9
CASSLQIGIAKNIQYF TGTGCCAGCAGCTTACAGATCGGCATAGCCAAAAACATTCAGTACTTC NA TRBJ2-4 NA TRBV7-2
CSARHPGRGTYEQYF TGCAGTGCCCGACACCCTGGGCGGGGGACCTACGAGCAGTACTTC NA TRBJ2-7 TRBD2 TRBV20-1
CDSSPRQRSTDTQYF TGTGACAGCTCACCACGCCAGCGAAGCACAGATACGCAGTATTTT NA TRBJ2-3 NA TRBV18
CASSDLVSSYEQYF TGTGCCAGCAGTGATTTGGTCAGCTCCTACGAGCAGTACTTC NA TRBJ2-7 NA TRBV25-1
CSARDRREVGGQYF TGCAGTGCTAGAGACCGGCGGGAGGTGGGGGGGCAGTATTTT few TRBJ2-3 TRBD2 TRBV20-1
CSASGLGNSPLHF TGCAGTGCTAGTGGGCTAGGGAATTCACCCCTCCACTTT NA TRBJ1-6 NA TRBV20-1
CASSAGFDEQYF TGTGCCAGCTCCGCGGGGTTTGACGAGCAGTACTTC NA TRBJ2-7 NA TRBV12-3/TRBV12-4
CAINRAITEKLFF TGTGCCATCAACAGGGCGATAACAGAAAAACTGTTTTTT NA TRBJ1-4 NA TRBV10-3
CASSLSARGVQETQYF TGCGCCAGCAGCTTGAGCGCGCGGGGGGTTCAAGAGACCCAGTACTTC NA TRBJ2-5 TRBD2 TRBV5-1
CAIERTGAIGNEQFF TGTGCCATTGAACGGACAGGGGCCATAGGGAATGAGCAGTTCTTC NA TRBJ2-1 TRBD1 TRBV6-6
CSVLQGGAFF TGCAGCGTTTTACAGGGTGGCGCTTTCTTT NA TRBJ1-1 NA TRBV29-1
CASSSTRGLSGGTEETDTQYF TGTGCCAGCAGTTCCACGAGGGGATTAAGCGGGGGAACCGAGGAGACAGATACGCAGTATTTT NA TRBJ2-3 TRBD2 TRBV12-3/TRBV12-4
CASSLTSGAYTDTQYF TGTGCCAGCAGCTTGACTAGCGGGGCGTACACAGATACGCAGTATTTT NA TRBJ2-3 TRBD2 TRBV7-2
CSARSQQGYYGYTF TGCAGTGCTAGGAGCCAGCAGGGGTACTATGGCTACACCTTC NA TRBJ1-2 NA TRBV20-1
CASSSRRGNTEAFF TGTGCCAGCAGCTCCCGCAGGGGTAACACTGAAGCTTTCTTT NA TRBJ1-1 NA TRBV7-2
CASSPSSREQYF TGTGCCAGCAGTCCGTCTAGTAGAGAGCAGTACTTC NA TRBJ2-7 NA TRBV27
CASSPGQVRLMNTEAFF TGTGCCAGCAGCCCCGGACAGGTCCGACTAATGAACACTGAAGCTTTCTTT NA TRBJ1-1 TRBD1 TRBV5-6
CASSSAGDEQFF TGTGCCAGCAGCTCGGCGGGGGATGAGCAGTTCTTC NA TRBJ2-1 TRBD2 TRBV12-3/TRBV12-4
CASSYYRGIRETQYF TGTGCCAGCAGTTACTACAGGGGAATTAGGGAGACTCAGTACTTC NA TRBJ2-7 TRBD1 TRBV6-2/TRBV6-3
CSATTGAGDSPLHF TGCAGTGCAACGACAGGGGCTGGTGATTCACCCCTCCACTTT NA TRBJ1-6 TRBD1 TRBV20-1
CASSPLSRGVSYEQYF TGTGCCAGCAGCCCCCTCTCGCGGGGGGTAAGCTACGAGCAGTACTTC NA TRBJ2-7 TRBD2 TRBV6-5
CASTSFGTGSTNEQFF TGTGCCAGCACCTCGTTCGGCACAGGTAGTACCAATGAGCAGTTCTTC NA TRBJ2-1 NA TRBV6-1
CSASPVASHNEQFF TGCAGTGCTAGCCCGGTAGCGTCCCACAATGAGCAGTTCTTC few TRBJ2-1 NA TRBV20-1
CASSEDRGKHEQYF TGTGCCAGCAGTGAGGACAGGGGGAAGCACGAGCAGTACTTC NA TRBJ2-7 TRBD1 TRBV2
CASSLWSGRDEQFF TGTGCCAGCAGCCTTTGGTCAGGGAGGGATGAGCAGTTCTTC NA TRBJ2-1 TRBD2 TRBV7-2
CASSLVRTGREANVLTF TGTGCCAGCAGTTTAGTAAGGACGGGACGTGAGGCCAACGTCCTGACTTTC NA TRBJ2-6 NA TRBV27
CASSSPILGRVGEQFF TGTGCCAGCAGTTCCCCAATCCTTGGTCGGGTCGGTGAGCAGTTCTTC few TRBJ2-1 NA TRBV28
CASSSGPTTHGQYF TGTGCCAGCAGTTCCGGACCGACCACTCACGGGCAGTACTTC few TRBJ2-5 NA TRBV28
CSARLAGGRKDTQYF TGCAGTGCTAGGCTAGCGGGGGGGCGAAAAGATACGCAGTATTTT NA TRBJ2-3 TRBD2 TRBV20-1
CASSPRQAIQETQYF TGTGCTAGCAGTCCGAGACAGGCGATACAAGAGACCCAGTACTTC NA TRBJ2-5 NA TRBV7-7
CASSQDYRAGANVLTF TGTGCCAGCAGCCAAGATTACCGGGCTGGGGCCAACGTCCTGACTTTC few TRBJ2-6 NA TRBV4-2
CASSDPRGNLETQYF TGCGCCAGCAGCGATCCTCGGGGGAACCTTGAGACCCAGTACTTC once TRBJ2-5 NA TRBV10-1
CASSDRVTGELFF TGCGCCAGCAGTGACAGAGTCACCGGGGAGCTGTTTTTT NA TRBJ2-2 NA TRBV5-1
CASSQDWVSTDTQYF TGCGCCAGCAGCCAAGATTGGGTCAGCACAGATACGCAGTATTTT few TRBJ2-3 NA TRBV4-3
CASSEAGTSGGRNEQFF TGTGCCAGCAGTGAAGCCGGGACTAGCGGGGGGCGAAATGAGCAGTTCTTC NA TRBJ2-1 TRBD2 TRBV6-1
CASSQSDAGGIGYTF TGTGCCAGCAGTCAATCTGATGCAGGGGGAATTGGCTACACCTTC many TRBJ1-2 TRBD1 TRBV9
CVSSPQGLGEQYF TGTGTCAGCTCACCTCAGGGCTTGGGGGAGCAGTACTTC NA TRBJ2-5 NA TRBV18
CSADQTQGEYTDTQYF TGCAGTGCTGATCAAACACAGGGGGAATACACAGATACGCAGTATTTT NA TRBJ2-3 TRBD1 TRBV20-1
CASSKTDYAYGYTF TGTGCCAGCAGTAAGACCGATTATGCCTATGGCTACACCTTC NA TRBJ1-2 NA TRBV6-5
CASSFGRGPANEKLFF TGTGCCAGCAGTTTTGGCAGGGGGCCGGCTAATGAAAAACTGTTTTTT NA TRBJ1-4 TRBD1 TRBV12-3/TRBV12-4
CASSLGLLAGGSAYEQYF TGTGCCAGCAGCTTAGGGCTACTAGCGGGGGGGTCCGCCTACGAGCAGTACTTC few TRBJ2-7 TRBD2 TRBV7-2